Listed here are 32 T cell receptor beta chains from one sample, sequenced in a study of blood T cell repertoires in COVID-19 (dated by TCRdb to about 2020). The library was prepared using the immunoSEQ multiplex PCR assay. As stored in TCRdb, this immuneACCESS dataset retains in-frame rearrangements with V and J assigned. A fraction of the clones does not appear; measured against another copy, unresolved V genes explain less than half of the discrepancy, and the remainder lacks a known reason. For this sample the table gives around 250,000 clones, of which 84% were detected only once. The ten largest make up 1.5% of the sample. Sequenced input: peripheral blood. Every receptor here comes from a middle-aged woman who had recovered from COVID-19.

The chain carries TRBV10-2 and TRBJ2-7, with 10 bases aligning to TRBD1. Germline trimming cut 5 bases from V and 3 bases from J; bases unmatched to any gene: 7. Germline V gives CDR1 WSHSY, CDR2 SAAADI. The CDR3 totals 15 residues. DNA for the CDR3: TGCGCCAGCAGTTCCGGGACAGGGGCCAGCTACGAGCAGTACTTC. As protein: CASSSGTGASYEQYF.

J is TRBJ1-2 and V is TRBV5-6; D is ambiguous. This CDR3 contains 16 residues. Germline V gives CDR1 SGHDT, CDR2 YYEEEE. V lost 2 bases and J lost 2, with 16 bases in between. Here the CDR3 DNA reads TGTGCCAGCAGCTTTGTGTTGTCTGTGTCCAACTATGGCTACACCTTC. Amino acids: CASSFVLSVSNYGYTF.

The chain recombines TRBV24-1 with TRBJ2-2; tentatively, D is TRBD1 (6 bases). V shed 3 bases and J shed 6 bases, with 13 bases lying between them. This CDR3 is 15 amino acids long. Germline values: CDR1 KGHDR, CDR2 SFDVKD. CDR3 DNA: TGTGCCACCAGTGATCCAGGGGTCGAGGCCGGGGAGCTGTTTTTT. Translated, it gives CATSDPGVEAGELFF.

The genes are TRBV28 and TRBJ1-6; D unresolved. The CDR3 has 12 residues. The germline gives CDR1 MDHEN, CDR2 SYDVKM. The ends were cut back, 6 bases at V and 8 bases at J, with 8 bases in the middle. The CDR3 protein is CASRVSDSPLHF. In nucleotides, the CDR3 is TGTGCCAGCAGAGTCTCGGATTCACCCCTCCACTTT.

The chain employs TRBV30 and TRBJ2-1; 7 bases fit TRBD2. V lost 3 bases and J lost 7; bases outside the gene matches: 9. Germline V gene sequence: CDR1 GTSNPN, CDR2 SVGIG (reference sequence). CDR3 length: 14 amino acids. This chain's CDR3 is CAWSRLAPLNEQFF. The CDR3 DNA is TGTGCCTGGAGCCGACTAGCCCCCCTAAATGAGCAGTTCTTC.

The V gene is TRBV5-1, the J gene TRBJ2-6, with TRBD1 matching over 7 bases. Losses at the gene ends were 8 bases for V and 3 bases for J; bases not matched to a gene: 17. The CDR3 length is 18 residues. Germline CDR1 is SGHRS and CDR2 is YFSETQ. The CDR3 sequence is CASFTGVTPSSGANVLTF. The CDR3 nucleotides read TGCGCCAGTTTCACAGGGGTAACCCCGTCTAGTGGGGCCAACGTCCTGACTTTC.

The V and J genes are TRBV7-9 and TRBJ1-1; no definite D call. V gave up 8 bases and J gave up 0 bases, with 10 bases separating them. CDR3 size: 13 residues. Germline values: CDR1 SEHNR, CDR2 FQNEAQ (reference sequence). The CDR3 loop reads CASGRELNTEAFF. CDR3 in DNA: TGTGCCAGCGGTCGGGAATTGAACACTGAAGCTTTCTTT.

In this sample, this clone turned up once. The chain carries TRBV4-1 and TRBJ1-1; tentative D call: TRBD1 (6 bases). The CDR3 runs 15 residues. The V gene lost 1 base and the J gene lost 4 bases, with 13 bases spanning the gap. Germline CDR1 is MGHRA and CDR2 is YSYEKL. CDR3 DNA sequence: TGCGCCAGCAGCCAAGGTCCAACAGGGAGCACTGAAGCTTTCTTT. Translating gives CASSQGPTGSTEAFF.

The V call is TRBV30, the J call TRBJ1-1; D remains ambiguous. Trimming pared 0 bases from V and 7 bases from J, leaving 12 bases between. Looked up from germline, CDR1 is GTSNPN and CDR2 is SVGIG (reference sequence). The CDR3 spans 13 residues. Here the CDR3 DNA reads TGTGCCTGGAGTGTAACGTCCACCAGTGAAGCTTTCTTT. Translation gives CAWSVTSTSEAFF. Supplemented by reference TRBV30 and TRBJ1-1, the full variable domain reads SQTIHQWPATLVQPVGSPLSLECTVEGTSNPNLYWYRQAAGRGLQLLFYSVGIGQISSEVPQNLSASRPQDRQFILSSKKLLLSDSGFYLCAWSVTSTSEAFFGQGTRLTVV.

V is TRBV6-5 and J is TRBJ2-3, with a tentative D call TRBD2 (6 bases). Germline V gene data show CDR1 as MNHEY and CDR2 as SVGAGI. Deletions cut 6 bases from V and 2 bases from J, with 15 bases between. CDR3 length: 15 amino acids. This chain's CDR3 is CASSSSGEVTDTQYF. The DNA for the CDR3 is TGTGCCAGCAGCAGCTCGGGGGAAGTCACAGATACGCAGTATTTT.

This clone was observed once. The chain carries TRBV10-2 and TRBJ2-7, with TRBD1 matching over 7 bases. Germline lookup yields CDR1 WSHSY and CDR2 SAAADI. This CDR3 spans 13 amino acids. With V trimmed by 7 bases and J by 5 bases, 8 bases remained unmatched. The CDR3: CASKRGPGHEQYF. The CDR3 nucleotides read TGCGCCAGCAAAAGGGGGCCAGGGCACGAGCAGTACTTC.

J is TRBJ1-2 and V is TRBV5-4; D not certain. V was trimmed by 0 bases and J by 8 bases, leaving 11 bases between them. CDR3 size: 13 residues. Germline V gives CDR1 SGHNT, CDR2 YYREEE (reference sequence). The CDR3 nucleotides read TGTGCCAGCAGCTTGGGTAGGACTAGCGGCTACACCTTC. It codes for CASSLGRTSGYTF. Together with reference TRBV5-4 and TRBJ1-2, the CDR3 gives the full variable domain: ETGVTQSPTHLIKTRGQQVTLRCSSQSGHNTVSWYQQALGQGPQFIFQYYREEENGRGNFPPRFSGLQFPNYSSELNVNALELDDSALYLCASSLGRTSGYTFGSGTRLTVV.

This clone turned up a few times. The rearrangement uses TRBV5-6 and TRBJ1-5; D is possibly TRBD1 (5 bases). The length of the CDR3 is 16 residues. V dropped 1 base and J dropped 6 bases, with 17 bases sitting between them. Germline assignment: CDR1 SGHDT and CDR2 YYEEEE. CDR3 in amino acids: CASSLRGGKRTQPQHF. In DNA, the CDR3 is TGTGCCAGCAGCTTGCGCGGGGGGAAAAGAACTCAGCCCCAGCATTTT.

The CDR3 sequence is CASSTIRLAGHTDTQYF. The CDR3 DNA follows: TGTGCCAGCAGCACCATACGACTAGCGGGGCACACAGATACGCAGTATTTT. The chain employs TRBV11-2 and TRBJ2-3, with 11 bases lining up with TRBD2. From germline, CDR1 is SGHAT and CDR2 FQNNGV. This CDR3 has 17 amino acids. V was clipped by 5 bases and J by 2 bases; unmatched bases: 9.

The V and J genes are TRBV5-1 and TRBJ2-1; TRBD2 matches at 11 bases. The CDR3 consists of 14 residues. V lost 5 bases and J lost 3; bases outside the gene matches: 1. Germline assignment: CDR1 SGHRS and CDR2 YFSETQ. DNA for the CDR3: TGCGCCAGCAGACTAGCGGGGGTCTACAATGAGCAGTTCTTC. As protein: CASRLAGVYNEQFF.

The chain links TRBV12-3 or TRBV12-4 to TRBJ2-1, with 8 bases fitting TRBD1. The CDR3 is 13 residues long. V shed 4 bases and J 6 bases; nucleotides not matched to a gene: 2. CDR3 DNA sequence: TGTGCCAGCAGTTGGGGACAGGTCAATGAGCAGTTCTTC. It specifies CASSWGQVNEQFF.

This clone was found a few times. The chain uses TRBV6-6 and TRBJ1-5; 7 bases agree with TRBD1. The ends lost 0 bases at V and 4 bases at J; junction bases unmatched: 3. The CDR3 has 15 residues. CDR1 is MNHNY, CDR2 SVGAGI, per germline (reference sequence). The CDR3 DNA follows: TGTGCCAGCAGTTACTCGGACAGGCCGAATCAGCCCCAGCATTTT. Amino acids: CASSYSDRPNQPQHF.

This chain uses TRBV6-1 with TRBJ1-4; tentatively, D is TRBD1 (6 bases). Germline lookup yields CDR1 MNHNS and CDR2 SASEGT. V lost 3 bases to trimming and J lost 0 bases, with 8 bases between them. The CDR3 spans 15 residues. CDR3: CASSEGHPTNEKLFF. The CDR3 nucleotides are TGTGCCAGCAGTGAGGGACACCCAACTAATGAAAAACTGTTTTTT.

V usage is TRBV7-9 and J usage is TRBJ1-2, with TRBD1 as a possible D gene (5 bases). From germline, CDR1 is SEHNR and CDR2 FQNEAQ (reference sequence). The V and J ends lost 1 base and 3 bases respectively, with 9 bases between them. The CDR3 length is 14 residues. CDR3 bases: TGTGCCAGCAGCTTAGGAACCAGGGACTATGGCTACACCTTC. This encodes CASSLGTRDYGYTF.

This clone was seen only a few times. The V gene is TRBV28, the J gene TRBJ2-7; tentative D call: TRBD1 (6 bases). The germline V gene encodes CDR1 MDHEN and CDR2 SYDVKM. Trimming took 8 bases from V and 2 from J, leaving 22 bases between them. The CDR3 is made up of 16 amino acids. CDR3 nucleotides: TGTGCCAGCGAGCCCCGACCAGCACAGGGCCCCTACGAGCAGTACTTC. Its protein product is CASEPRPAQGPYEQYF.

Ten or more counts support this clone. The J gene is TRBJ1-6, the V gene TRBV7-9, with D uncertain. Germline V gene lookup returns CDR1 SEHNR and CDR2 FQNEAQ (reference sequence). The CDR3 is made up of 14 amino acids. V was cut by 1 base and J by 4 bases, with 5 bases left in between. CDR3 in DNA: TGTGCCAGCAGCTTAGAACAGTATAATTCACCCCTCCACTTT. It translates to CASSLEQYNSPLHF. The complete variable domain, with remaining parts taken from reference TRBV7-9 and TRBJ1-6, reads DTGVSQNPRHKITKRGQNVTFRCDPISEHNRLYWYRQTLGQGPEFLTYFQNEAQLEKSRLLSDRFSAERPKGSFSTLEIQRTEQGDSAMYLCASSLEQYNSPLHFGNGTRLTVT.

V usage is TRBV30 and J usage is TRBJ1-2; perhaps TRBD1 as D (5 bases). Germline values: CDR1 GTSNPN, CDR2 SVGIG (reference sequence). This CDR3 has 13 residues. V was pared by 5 bases and J by 8 bases, with 18 bases between. The CDR3 protein is CAWSIGPHRGYTF. The CDR3 bases are TGTGCCTGGTCGATCGGGCCCCACAGGGGCTACACCTTC. Drawing the rest from reference TRBV30 and TRBJ1-2, the complete variable domain is SQTIHQWPATLVQPVGSPLSLECTVEGTSNPNLYWYRQAAGRGLQLLFYSVGIGQISSEVPQNLSASRPQDRQFILSSKKLLLSDSGFYLCAWSIGPHRGYTFGSGTRLTVV.

There are many counts of this clone. V usage is TRBV18 and J usage is TRBJ2-3; 12 bases agree with TRBD2. The germline V gene has CDR1 KGHSH and CDR2 LQKENI. With 3 bases clipped from V and 5 bases from J, the junction kept 3 bases outside the gene matches. The CDR3 has 15 residues. The CDR3 here is CASSPLAGGQDTQYF. Written as DNA, the CDR3 is TGTGCCAGCTCACCTCTAGCGGGGGGGCAAGATACGCAGTATTTT. The full variable domain, with the rest looked up from reference TRBV18 and TRBJ2-3, is NAGVMQNPRHLVRRRGQEARLRCSPMKGHSHVYWYRQLPEEGLKFMVYLQKENIIDESGMPKERFSAEFPKEGPSILRIQQVVRGDSAAYFCASSPLAGGQDTQYFGPGTRLTVL.

The chain joins TRBV2 to TRBJ1-2, with 8 bases identical to TRBD1. CDR3 length: 15 residues. Looked up from germline, CDR1 is SNHLY and CDR2 is FYNNEI. Losses at the gene ends were 6 bases for V and 5 bases for J; bases not matched to a gene: 11. The CDR3 sequence: CASSGLDRGPYGYTF. The CDR3 DNA reads as TGTGCCAGCAGCGGACTTGACAGGGGCCCTTATGGCTACACCTTC.

V usage is TRBV5-4 and J usage is TRBJ2-7; 9 bases fit TRBD1. This CDR3 comprises 13 residues. Germline V gives CDR1 SGHNT, CDR2 YYREEE (reference sequence). The V and J ends lost 0 bases and 12 bases, in that order; junction bases with no gene match: 7. The CDR3 DNA reads as TGTGCCAGCAGCTTGGGGGGGACAGGGCTCTGGTACTTC. This codes for CASSLGGTGLWYF.

On this clone: The identical CDR3 is also encoded by other nucleotide sequences in the sample. V and J are TRBV7-2 and TRBJ2-1, with D possibly matching TRBD2 (7 bases). This CDR3 comprises 15 residues. The V gene's germline CDR1 is SGHTA and CDR2 FQGNSA. The V end lost 3 bases, the J end lost 2 bases, and 11 bases lay between the germline ends. Written as DNA, the CDR3 is TGTGCCAGCAGCTTGGGGGGGACAACCTACAATGAGCAGTTCTTC. Translating it yields CASSLGGTTYNEQFF.

The chain's CDR3 is CASSAHRAVGYGYTF. The CDR3 DNA reads TGTGCCAGCAGCGCCCACAGGGCCGTAGGGTATGGCTACACCTTC. The chain joins TRBV11-2 to TRBJ1-2, with D possibly being TRBD1 (6 bases). V was trimmed by 5 bases and J by 5 bases, leaving 18 bases between them. CDR1 SGHAT and CDR2 FQNNGV come from the germline V gene. This CDR3 has 15 residues.

The genes are TRBV19 and TRBJ2-5; 12 bases fit TRBD2. The V and J ends lost 2 bases and 5 bases, in that order; junction bases with no gene match: 6. In germline, CDR1 is LNHDA, CDR2 SQIVND (reference sequence). The CDR3 length is 16 residues. Here the CDR3 DNA reads TGTGCCAGTAGTATAATACTAGCGGGGGGTGTGGAGACCCAGTACTTC. It encodes CASSIILAGGVETQYF.

This chain uses TRBV28 with TRBJ2-1; 9 positions match TRBD1. This CDR3 contains 16 residues. With V trimmed by 6 bases and J by 1 base, 7 bases remained unmatched. CDR1 is MDHEN and CDR2 is SYDVKM in the germline V gene. As DNA, the CDR3 is TGTGCCAGCAGCTCCGGGGGGACAGGGTCCTACAATGAGCAGTTCTTC. It yields the protein CASSSGGTGSYNEQFF. The whole variable domain, filled in from reference TRBV28 and TRBJ2-1, reads DVKVTQSSRYLVKRTGEKVFLECVQDMDHENMFWYRQDPGLGLRLIYFSYDVKMKEKGDIPEGYSVSREKKERFSLILESASTNQTSMYLCASSSGGTGSYNEQFFGPGTRLTVL.

This clone was counted a single time. V is TRBV10-3 and J is TRBJ2-7; TRBD1 is a possible D gene (5 bases). The germline gives CDR1 ENHRY, CDR2 SYGVKD. Trimming removed 0 bases at V and 0 bases at J, with 18 bases between. The CDR3 loop spans 18 amino acids. The CDR3 spells CAISESPLWGKSSYEQYF. The CDR3 DNA sequence: TGTGCCATCAGTGAGTCGCCCCTTTGGGGCAAAAGCTCCTACGAGCAGTACTTC.

V usage is TRBV19 and J usage is TRBJ1-4, with 7 bases that match TRBD1. This CDR3 comprises 15 residues. The ends lost 5 bases at V and 4 bases at J; junction bases unmatched: 7. From germline, CDR1 is LNHDA and CDR2 SQIVND (reference sequence). The CDR3 DNA follows: TGTGCCAGTAGTCGCAAGACAGGGTATAATGAAAAACTGTTTTTT. Protein sequence: CASSRKTGYNEKLFF.

This clone was seen once. The J gene is TRBJ1-1, the V gene TRBV12-3 or TRBV12-4; no clear D. CDR3 length: 12 amino acids. Trimming left V 3 bases short and J 4 bases short, with 6 bases between. CDR3 loop: CASSLRFTEAFF. CDR3 in DNA: TGTGCCAGCAGTTTGCGTTTCACTGAAGCTTTCTTT.